Detailed here is one T cell receptor beta chain. What it binds is not known. Additional DNA sequences in this sample encode the identical CDR3. Trimming took off 2 bases at V and 0 bases at J, with 4 bases between the two ends. This CDR3 is built from 13 residues. Looked up from germline, CDR1 is SGDLS and CDR2 is YYNGEE. It was with 60 Vbeta and 13 Jbeta primers that the PCR ran. Profiling relied on immunoSEQ multiplex PCR, and the TCRdb table lists in-frame clones only, not all of them. This table holds about 130,000 clones, about four fifths found once. This record belongs to a study of cytomegalovirus exposure and HLA in healthy donors. Study findings and constraints: Exclusion applied to some V segments, including TRBV6-2 and TRBV6-3, as they were indistinguishable.

No CMV serostatus entry exists for this donor. The sample taken for sequencing was PBMCs. The rearrangement joins TRBV9 to TRBJ2-3; D remains ambiguous. The clonotype comes from a man younger than 40 in good health. Here the CDR3 reads CASSVASTDTQYF. For the CDR3, the DNA is TGTGCCAGCAGCGTTGCGAGCACAGATACGCAGTATTTT.